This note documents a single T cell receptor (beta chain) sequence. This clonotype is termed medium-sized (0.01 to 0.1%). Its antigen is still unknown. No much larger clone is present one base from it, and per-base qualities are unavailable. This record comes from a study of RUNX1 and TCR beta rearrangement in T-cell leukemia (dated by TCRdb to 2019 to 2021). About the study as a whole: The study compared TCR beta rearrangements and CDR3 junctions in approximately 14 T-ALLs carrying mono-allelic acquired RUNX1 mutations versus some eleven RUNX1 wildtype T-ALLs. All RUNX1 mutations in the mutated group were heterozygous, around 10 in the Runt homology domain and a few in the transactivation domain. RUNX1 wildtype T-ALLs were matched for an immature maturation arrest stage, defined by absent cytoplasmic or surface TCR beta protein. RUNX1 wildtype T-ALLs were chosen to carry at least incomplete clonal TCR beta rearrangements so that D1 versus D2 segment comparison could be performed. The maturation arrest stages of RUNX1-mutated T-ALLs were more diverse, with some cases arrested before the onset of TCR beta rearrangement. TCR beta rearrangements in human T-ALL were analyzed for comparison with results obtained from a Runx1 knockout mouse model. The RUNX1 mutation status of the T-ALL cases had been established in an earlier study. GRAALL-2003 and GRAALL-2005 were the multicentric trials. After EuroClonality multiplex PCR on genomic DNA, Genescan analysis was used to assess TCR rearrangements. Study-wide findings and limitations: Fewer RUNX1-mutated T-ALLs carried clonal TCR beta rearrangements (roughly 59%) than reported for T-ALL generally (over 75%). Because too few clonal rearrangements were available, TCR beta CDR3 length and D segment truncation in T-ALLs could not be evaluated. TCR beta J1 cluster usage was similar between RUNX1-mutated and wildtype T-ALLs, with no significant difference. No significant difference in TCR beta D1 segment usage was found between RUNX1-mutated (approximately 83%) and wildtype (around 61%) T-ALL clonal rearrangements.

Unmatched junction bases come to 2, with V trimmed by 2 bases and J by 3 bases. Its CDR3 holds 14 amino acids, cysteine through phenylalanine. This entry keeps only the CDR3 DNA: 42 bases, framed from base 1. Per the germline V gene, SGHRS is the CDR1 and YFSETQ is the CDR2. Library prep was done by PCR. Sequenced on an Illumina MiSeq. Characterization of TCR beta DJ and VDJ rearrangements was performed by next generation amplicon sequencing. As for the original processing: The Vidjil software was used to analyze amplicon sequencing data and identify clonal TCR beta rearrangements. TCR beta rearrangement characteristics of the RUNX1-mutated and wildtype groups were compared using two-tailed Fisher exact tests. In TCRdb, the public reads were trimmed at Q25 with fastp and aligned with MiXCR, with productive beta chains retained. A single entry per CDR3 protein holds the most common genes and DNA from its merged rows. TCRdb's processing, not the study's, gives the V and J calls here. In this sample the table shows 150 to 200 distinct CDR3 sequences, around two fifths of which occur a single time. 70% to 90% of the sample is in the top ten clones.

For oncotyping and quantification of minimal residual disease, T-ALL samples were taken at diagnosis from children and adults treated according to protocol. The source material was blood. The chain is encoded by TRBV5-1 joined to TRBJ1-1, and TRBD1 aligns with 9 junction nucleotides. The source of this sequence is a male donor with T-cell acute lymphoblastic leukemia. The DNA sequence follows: TGCGCCAGCAGCTTCGACAGGGGGGACACTGAAGCTTTCTTT. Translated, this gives CASSFDRGDTEAFF.